This is a list of T cell receptor beta chains from one sample in a study of identical twins. MiXCR was run by TCRdb on the 5' RACE reads, yielding one entry per CDR3 protein. This sample has 1,800,000 or so distinct CDR3 sequences, with about 30% found just once. The sequenced sample was cord blood. Receptors were obtained from a newborn girl in good health. Each CDR3 is given with its conserved first and last residue. The D gene is left open where the match is weak. Clone size is stated in some rows and not others, as once, few, many or a class when expanded.

>-|TRBJ1-4|TRBD1|TRBV20-1
CSARAGGFEKLFF
TGCAGTGCTAGAGCAGGGGGCTTTGAAAAACTGTTTTTT
>-|TRBJ1-2|-|TRBV6-6
CASSYSIVKGYDYTF
TGTGCCAGCAGTTACTCGATCGTAAAGGGCTATGACTACACCTTC
>few|TRBJ1-1|-|TRBV27
CASSLSGFGHTEAFF
TGTGCCAGCAGTTTATCGGGGTTTGGGCACACTGAAGCTTTCTTT
>many|TRBJ2-7|-|TRBV29-1
CSSPRDSSYEQYF
TGCAGCTCCCCGCGGGACAGCTCCTACGAGCAGTACTTC
>few|TRBJ2-4|-|TRBV20-1
CSAPHGSPFSPEAKNIQYF
TGCAGTGCGCCCCACGGGTCCCCATTTTCCCCAGAGGCCAAAAACATTCAGTACTTC
>many|TRBJ2-7|-|TRBV12-3/TRBV12-4
CASSLWDNTYEQYF
TGTGCCAGCAGTTTGTGGGACAACACTTACGAGCAGTACTTC
>-|TRBJ2-3|TRBD2|TRBV7-2
CASSLRSGDVVDTQYF
TGTGCCAGCAGCTTACGGAGCGGGGATGTGGTGGATACGCAGTATTTT
>-|TRBJ2-7|-|TRBV5-5
CASSLYPGGDEQYF
TGTGCCAGCAGCTTGTATCCAGGAGGGGACGAGCAGTACTTC
>-|TRBJ1-2|TRBD1|TRBV20-1
CSAETGANYGYTF
TGCAGTGCCGAGACAGGGGCTAACTATGGCTACACCTTC
>few|TRBJ2-1|-|TRBV2
CASRGPQDRYNEQFF
TGTGCCAGCAGGGGGCCTCAGGACAGATACAATGAGCAGTTCTTC
>-|TRBJ1-5|-|TRBV30
CAWSPQHF
TGTGCCTGGTCTCCCCAGCATTTT
>-|TRBJ1-1|-|TRBV28
CASRLGGETEAFF
TGTGCCAGCAGATTAGGAGGGGAGACTGAAGCTTTCTTT
>-|TRBJ2-3|-|TRBV20-1
CSAFSGDTQYF
TGCAGTGCCTTTAGCGGAGATACGCAGTATTTT
>-|TRBJ2-7|-|TRBV6-6
CASSYQPGRGSYEQYF
TGTGCCAGCAGTTACCAACCGGGACGCGGCTCCTACGAGCAGTACTTC
>-|TRBJ2-3|-|TRBV27
CASSSETSTDTQYF
TGTGCCAGCAGTTCTGAGACCAGCACAGATACGCAGTATTTT
>few|TRBJ2-1|TRBD2|TRBV5-1
CASKGTSMYEQFF
TGCGCCAGCAAGGGGACTAGCATGTATGAGCAGTTCTTC
>many|TRBJ1-4|TRBD1|TRBV6-6
CASSPGQNNEKLFF
TGTGCCAGCAGTCCGGGACAGAATAATGAAAAACTGTTTTTT
>few|TRBJ2-7|TRBD1|TRBV3-1
CASSQSTGSPYEQYF
TGTGCCAGCAGCCAGTCGACAGGGTCCCCCTACGAGCAGTACTTC
>-|TRBJ2-5|-|TRBV6-6
CASSYPQFAASETQYF
TGTGCCAGCAGTTACCCCCAGTTTGCCGCGTCGGAGACCCAGTACTTC
>many|TRBJ2-7|TRBD2|TRBV13
CASSLRTSGSYEQYF
TGTGCCAGCAGCTTGCGTACTAGCGGTTCCTACGAGCAGTACTTC
>-|TRBJ1-1|TRBD1|TRBV10-3
CAIRGRQGPTEAFF
TGTGCCATCAGGGGGAGACAGGGACCCACTGAAGCTTTCTTT
>-|TRBJ2-5|-|TRBV6-1
CASSKNPGATAQETQYF
TGTGCCAGCAGTAAAAACCCCGGTGCTACCGCCCAAGAGACCCAGTACTTC
>-|TRBJ1-2|-|TRBV28
CASSIYSLTNYGYTF
TGTGCCAGCAGTATTTACAGCCTAACTAACTATGGCTACACCTTC
>-|TRBJ1-1|-|TRBV5-1
CASSRRRGAEAFF
TGCGCCAGCTCTAGGAGAAGGGGAGCTGAAGCTTTCTTT
>once|TRBJ2-1|-|TRBV6-6
CASSWTQSSYNEQFF
TGTGCCAGCAGTTGGACACAGTCTTCCTACAATGAGCAGTTCTTC
>-|TRBJ2-7|TRBD2|TRBV4-2
CASSQGLAFYEQYF
TGTGCCAGCAGCCAGGGACTAGCGTTCTACGAGCAGTACTTC